This TCR beta chain was retrieved from a study of Tregs in tolerant kidney transplant recipients. TCRdb keeps only in-frame clones here, not all; method: immunoSEQ multiplex PCR. Among over 55,000 clones, about four fifths were seen once, and the ten largest hold 4% to 6.5%. Germline CDR1 and CDR2: SQVTM and ANQGSEA. The CDR3 sequence is 13 residues long. V was clipped by 3 bases and J by 0 bases, with 9 bases between them. The sequenced sample consisted of CD4+ T cells from blood. The sequence came from a human donor in good health. The chain recombines TRBV29-1 with TRBJ2-7, with D tentatively TRBD1 or TRBD2 (5 bases each). The CDR3 DNA reads TGCAGCGTTGAGTCGGGGCACTCCTACGAGCAGTACTTC. It specifies CSVESGHSYEQYF.